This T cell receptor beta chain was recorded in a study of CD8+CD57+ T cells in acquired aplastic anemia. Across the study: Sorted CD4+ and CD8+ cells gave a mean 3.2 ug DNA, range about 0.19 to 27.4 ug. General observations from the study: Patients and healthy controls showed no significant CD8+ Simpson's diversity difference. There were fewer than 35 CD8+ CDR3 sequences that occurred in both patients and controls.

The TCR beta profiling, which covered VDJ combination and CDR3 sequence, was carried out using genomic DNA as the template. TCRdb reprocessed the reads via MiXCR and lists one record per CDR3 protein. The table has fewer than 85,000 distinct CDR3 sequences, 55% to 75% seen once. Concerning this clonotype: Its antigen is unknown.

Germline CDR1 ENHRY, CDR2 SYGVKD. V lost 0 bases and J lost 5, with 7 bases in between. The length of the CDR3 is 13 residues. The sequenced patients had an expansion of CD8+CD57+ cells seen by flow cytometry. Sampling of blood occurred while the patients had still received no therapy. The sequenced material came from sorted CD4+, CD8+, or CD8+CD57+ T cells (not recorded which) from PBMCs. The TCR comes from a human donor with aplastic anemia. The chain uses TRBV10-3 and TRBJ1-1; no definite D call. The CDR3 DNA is TGTGCCATCAGTGAGTCGGCTGGGACTGAAGCTTTCTTT. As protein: CAISESAGTEAFF.